The source of this TCR beta chain is a study of CXCR3-negative and CXCR3-positive naive CD8 T cells. Whole-study context: Collectively, the libraries yielded some 150 million TRB reads in total, at about 1.5 +/- 0.3 million per library. Study observations and caveats: Surface CD5 matched across naive subsets, and TRB CDR3 properties served to infer TCR strength. TRB CDR3s of CXCR3-positive naive cells were more hydrophobic than those of CXCR3-negative naive cells. The majority of assays used fresh PBMCs, and CXCR3 expression partially decreased after cryopreservation.

Germline V lookup: CDR1 WNHNN, CDR2 SYGVQD (reference sequence). This CDR3 spans 16 amino acids. By phenotype, naive CD8+ T cells were CD45RO-CCR7+CD27+CD95-. In regard to this clonotype: Its target is unknown.

Through 5' RACE with UMI labels, the TRB cDNA libraries were prepared. TCRdb re-called the 5' RACE reads; every CDR3 protein appears as one record, without DNA. The repertoire table contains about 56,000 distinct CDR3 sequences. The V call is TRBV10-1, the J call TRBJ2-1; the D gene TCRdb calls, TRBD1, cannot be checked with no DNA. Sequenced: naive CXCR3+ CD8+ T cells from blood. Subset reported: CD45RO-CCR7+CD27+CD95- naive CD8+ T cells expressing CXCR3 (TNR3+). The clonotype comes from a human donor in good health. Some clones in this sample may be carry-over from other donors' samples. The CDR3 sequence is CASSLRGPGSYNEQFF.